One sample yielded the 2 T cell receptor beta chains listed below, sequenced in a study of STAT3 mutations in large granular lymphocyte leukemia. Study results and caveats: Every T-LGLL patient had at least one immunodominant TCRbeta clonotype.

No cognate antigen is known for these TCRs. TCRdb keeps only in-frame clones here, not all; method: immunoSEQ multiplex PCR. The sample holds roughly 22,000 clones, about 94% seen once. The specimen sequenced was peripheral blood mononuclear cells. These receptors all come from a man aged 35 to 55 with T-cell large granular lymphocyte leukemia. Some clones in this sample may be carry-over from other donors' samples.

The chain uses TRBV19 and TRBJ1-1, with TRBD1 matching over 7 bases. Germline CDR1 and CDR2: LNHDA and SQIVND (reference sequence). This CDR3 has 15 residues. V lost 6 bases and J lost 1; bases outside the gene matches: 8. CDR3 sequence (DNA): TGTGCCAGTAGCAGGGCAGGGGGGGGGAACACTGAAGCTTTCTTT. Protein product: CASSRAGGGNTEAFF.

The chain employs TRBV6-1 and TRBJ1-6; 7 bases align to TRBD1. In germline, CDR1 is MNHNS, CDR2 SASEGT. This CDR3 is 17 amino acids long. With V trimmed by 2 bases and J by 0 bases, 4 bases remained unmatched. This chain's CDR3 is CASSEQGVGSYNSPLHF. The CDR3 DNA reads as TGTGCCAGCAGTGAACAGGGGGTGGGCTCCTATAATTCACCCCTCCACTTT.